Shown below are 17 T cell receptor beta chains from a single sample sequenced in a study of blood T cell repertoires in COVID-19 (dated by TCRdb to the early 2020s). Libraries were made using the immunoSEQ multiplex PCR assay. TCRdb holds this immuneACCESS table with in-frame rearrangements only. Some clones are missing; in checked studies, unresolved V genes explain under half, and the rest has no known cause. For this sample there are about 190,000 clones; approximately 84% appear just once. The biggest ten clones account for around 3.5% of the sample. What was sequenced was PBMCs or T cells enriched from blood (not recorded which). These receptors all come from a woman aged 25 to 39 who had recovered from COVID-19.

The chain joins TRBV28 to TRBJ1-1; maybe TRBD1 (5 bases). Germline V CDR1 and CDR2: MDHEN, SYDVKM. The CDR3 is 13 amino acids. Trimming removed 3 bases at V and 7 bases at J, with 12 bases between. The CDR3 coding sequence is TGTGCCAGCAGTTTGGGGGGTCCGGGTGAAGCTTTCTTT. It specifies CASSLGGPGEAFF. The full variable domain, rest sourced from reference TRBV28 and TRBJ1-1, is DVKVTQSSRYLVKRTGEKVFLECVQDMDHENMFWYRQDPGLGLRLIYFSYDVKMKEKGDIPEGYSVSREKKERFSLILESASTNQTSMYLCASSLGGPGEAFFGQGTRLTVV.

This clone came up a few times. J is TRBJ1-1 and V is TRBV28; D is undetermined. The CDR3 runs to 14 residues. The germline V gene has CDR1 MDHEN and CDR2 SYDVKM. Trimming shortened V by 7 bases and J by 1 base, and 13 bases separated the two germline ends. CDR3 protein: CASIPPNWNTEAFF. CDR3 nucleotides: TGTGCCAGCATTCCACCAAACTGGAACACTGAAGCTTTCTTT.

This CDR3 reads CASNGDRLEETQYF. CDR3 nucleotides: TGCGCCAGCAATGGCGACCGACTGGAGGAGACCCAGTACTTC. The chain couples TRBV5-1 to TRBJ2-5; D is ambiguous. Germline CDR1 SGHRS, CDR2 YFSETQ. V was clipped by 6 bases and J by 5 bases, with 17 bases between them. CDR3 length equals 14 residues.

V gene TRBV9 combines with J gene TRBJ1-3; 8 nucleotides align to TRBD1. Looked up from germline, CDR1 is SGDLS and CDR2 is YYNGEE. Trimming took 3 bases from V and 0 from J; bases not matched to a gene: 2. The CDR3 sequence is 15 residues long. Here the CDR3 reads CASSATGDSGNTIYF. The CDR3 DNA reads TGTGCCAGCAGCGCGACAGGGGACTCTGGAAACACCATATATTTT. The full variable domain, rest sourced from reference TRBV9 and TRBJ1-3, is DSGVTQTPKHLITATGQRVTLRCSPRSGDLSVYWYQQSLDQGLQFLIQYYNGEERAKGNILERFSAQQFPDLHSELNLSSLELGDSALYFCASSATGDSGNTIYFGEGSWLTVV.

This clone was detected only once. CDR3 sequence: CASSPQSTGHPGDTQYF. In DNA form, the CDR3 reads TGTGCCAGCAGTCCACAATCGACAGGCCACCCAGGGGATACGCAGTATTTT. The genes are TRBV27 and TRBJ2-3, with D perhaps TRBD1 (6 bases). Trimming stripped 5 bases from V and 6 bases from J, with 24 bases between. The CDR3 has 17 amino acids. Germline V CDR1 and CDR2: MNHEY, SMNVEV (reference sequence).

The rearrangement uses TRBV5-1 and TRBJ2-1, with 7 bases that match TRBD2. Germline V gene lookup returns CDR1 SGHRS and CDR2 YFSETQ. The trim removed 6 bases at V and 2 bases at J, leaving 11 bases unmatched. CDR3 length: 16 amino acids. CDR3 coding DNA: TGCGCCAGCATGCGGGATTCTAGCGGAACCTACAATGAGCAGTTCTTC. It is translated as CASMRDSSGTYNEQFF. The complete variable domain, with remaining parts taken from reference TRBV5-1 and TRBJ2-1, reads KAGVTQTPRYLIKTRGQQVTLSCSPISGHRSVSWYQQTPGQGLQFLFEYFSETQRNKGNFPGRFSGRQFSNSRSEMNVSTLELGDSALYLCASMRDSSGTYNEQFFGPGTRLTVL.

The V call is TRBV5-4, the J call TRBJ1-2, with 8 bases lining up with TRBD1. V gave up 4 bases and J gave up 4 bases; unmatched junction bases: 12. The CDR3 extends over 16 amino acids. Germline V gene sequence: CDR1 SGHNT, CDR2 YYREEE (reference sequence). CDR3 DNA: TGTGCCAGCAGCCCCCTCCTAGGACAGGGCGGCTATGGCTACACCTTC. This translates into CASSPLLGQGGYGYTF.

The chain uses TRBV6-1 and TRBJ1-2; the D is unclear. This CDR3 region has 12 residues. V lost 3 bases, J lost 5 bases, and 7 bases lay in between. The V gene's germline CDR1 is MNHNS and CDR2 SASEGT. The CDR3 loop is CASSEELYGYTF. In DNA form, the CDR3 reads TGTGCCAGCAGTGAGGAGCTGTATGGCTACACCTTC.

This clone was seen once. The J gene is TRBJ1-1, the V gene TRBV11-1; D call uncertain. Germline V gene data show CDR1 as SGHAT and CDR2 as FQDESV (reference sequence). V shed 5 bases and J shed 5 bases, with 12 bases lying between them. The CDR3 loop spans 13 amino acids. DNA for the CDR3: TGTGCCAGCAGCCTTACGGAGAAGACTGAAGCTTTCTTT. Translated, it gives CASSLTEKTEAFF.

The rearrangement uses TRBV7-8 and TRBJ1-1; 7 bases are shared with TRBD1. CDR1 is SGHVS and CDR2 is FQNEAQ in the germline V gene. This CDR3 region has 14 residues. V trimming: 1 base; J trimming: 7 bases; junction bases outside the gene matches: 6. CDR3 amino acids: CASSLGVGGGEAFF. CDR3 sequence (DNA): TGTGCCAGCAGCTTAGGTGTAGGGGGCGGTGAAGCTTTCTTT.

The V call is TRBV25-1, the J call TRBJ1-2; the D gene is possibly TRBD1 (6 bases). V lost 3 bases and J 8 bases, leaving 13 bases between the germline ends. The CDR3 length is 13 residues. Germline assignment: CDR1 MGHDK and CDR2 SYGVNS. CDR3 in DNA: TGTGCCAGCAGTGACCGGGGACACGGCGGCTACACCTTC. Its protein is CASSDRGHGGYTF.

CDR3 loop: CASSLAPPAGAKTQYF. CDR3 in DNA: TGTGCCAGCAGCTTAGCCCCTCCCGCAGGGGCGAAGACCCAGTACTTC. The J gene is TRBJ2-5, the V gene TRBV7-9; perhaps TRBD1 as D (6 bases). V was cut by 0 bases and J by 6 bases, with 17 bases left in between. Germline lookup yields CDR1 SEHNR and CDR2 FQNEAQ (reference sequence). The CDR3 runs to 16 residues.

The V gene is TRBV4-1, the J gene TRBJ2-5; 11 bases line up with TRBD2. V lost 3 bases, J lost 5 bases, and 8 bases stayed unmatched. CDR3 length: 16 residues. CDR1 is MGHRA, CDR2 YSYEKL, per germline. The CDR3 DNA sequence: TGCGCCAGCAGCCAGGAGACTAGCGGGAAGGGTGAGACCCAGTACTTC. The encoded protein is CASSQETSGKGETQYF.

The CDR3 loop reads CAISRTGNGEQFF. Written as DNA, the CDR3 is TGTGCCATCAGCAGGACAGGGAACGGCGAGCAGTTCTTC. J is TRBJ2-1 and V is TRBV10-3; 8 bases are a match to TRBD1. From germline, CDR1 is ENHRY and CDR2 SYGVKD. Trimming at V came to 6 bases and at J to 10 bases, leaving 8 bases not matched to a gene. The CDR3 contains 13 residues.

The chain links TRBV7-2 to TRBJ1-2; 8 bases map to TRBD1. Germline CDR1 reads SGHTA; CDR2 reads FQGNSA. The CDR3 contains 16 residues. V gave up 4 bases and J gave up 0 bases; unmatched junction bases: 7. The DNA for the CDR3 is TGTGCCAGCAGCTACGTTGGGGGACAGGCTAACTATGGCTACACCTTC. Translation gives CASSYVGGQANYGYTF.

V is TRBV5-1 and J is TRBJ2-5, with D possibly TRBD1 on 7 matching bases. Germline V gene data show CDR1 as SGHRS and CDR2 as YFSETQ. With 4 bases removed from V and 4 bases from J, the gap between germline ends came to 17 bases. This CDR3 has 15 residues. CDR3 bases: TGCGCCAGCAGCCCAGGAGGGGGCGCCTTAGAGACCCAGTACTTC. Its protein is CASSPGGGALETQYF. Using reference TRBV5-1 and TRBJ2-5 for the parts outside the CDR3, the full variable domain is KAGVTQTPRYLIKTRGQQVTLSCSPISGHRSVSWYQQTPGQGLQFLFEYFSETQRNKGNFPGRFSGRQFSNSRSEMNVSTLELGDSALYLCASSPGGGALETQYFGPGTRLLVL.

The chain couples TRBV7-2 to TRBJ1-1; 12 nucleotides line up with TRBD1. CDR1 is SGHTA, CDR2 FQGNSA, per germline. The CDR3 is made up of 16 amino acids. J gave up 4 bases and V 3 bases, and 6 bases lay outside the gene matches. Here the CDR3 reads CASSFLGQGALTEAFF. Written as DNA, the CDR3 is TGTGCCAGCAGCTTCTTGGGACAGGGGGCGCTCACTGAAGCTTTCTTT.